The 4 T cell receptor beta chains reported below all come from one sample, sequenced in a study of radiotherapy plus CTLA-4 blockade in lung cancer. Profiled with immunoSEQ multiplex PCR; TCRdb holds only in-frame clones, not every one. The table records 81,000 or so clones, around 78% of them present only once. The material was peripheral blood, obtained from a patient treated with radiotherapy plus ipilimumab. These receptors were obtained from a human donor with non-small cell lung cancer whose response to radiotherapy plus ipilimumab could not be evaluated. Some clones in this sample may be carry-over from other donors' samples.

In nucleotides, the CDR3 is TGTGCCAGCAACAACGGGGGGCCGAACACTGAAGCTTTCTTT. It codes for CASNNGGPNTEAFF. V gene TRBV6-6 combines with J gene TRBJ1-1; a weak D match, TRBD1 (6 bases). The CDR3 has 14 residues. V gave up 7 bases and J gave up 1 base, with 13 bases separating them. Germline V CDR1 and CDR2: MNHNY, SVGAGI (reference sequence).

V gene TRBV6-5 combines with J gene TRBJ2-7; D might be TRBD2 (5 bases). V gave up 8 bases and J gave up 2 bases, with 10 bases separating them. Per the germline V gene, CDR1 is MNHEY and CDR2 is SVGAGI. This CDR3 is built from 12 residues. The CDR3 DNA follows: TGTGCCAGCGCGGGCAGAGCCTACGAGCAGTACTTC. Translating it yields CASAGRAYEQYF.

This rearrangement joins TRBV7-9 to TRBJ2-5; possible D gene TRBD2, 5 bases. Trimming pared 1 base from V and 3 bases from J, leaving 6 bases between. The CDR3 totals 13 residues. Germline V gene lookup returns CDR1 SEHNR and CDR2 FQNEAQ (reference sequence). CDR3 region: CASSLDGEETQYF. The DNA of the CDR3 is TGTGCCAGCAGCTTAGACGGGGAAGAGACCCAGTACTTC.

This chain uses TRBV2 with TRBJ2-5; D ambiguous. Per germline, CDR1 SNHLY and CDR2 FYNNEI. V was pared by 4 bases and J by 5 bases, with 17 bases between. This CDR3 comprises 15 residues. CDR3 coding DNA: TGTGCCAGCAGTGCCCCTACACTTACCGGGGAGACCCAGTACTTC. Translated, it gives CASSAPTLTGETQYF.